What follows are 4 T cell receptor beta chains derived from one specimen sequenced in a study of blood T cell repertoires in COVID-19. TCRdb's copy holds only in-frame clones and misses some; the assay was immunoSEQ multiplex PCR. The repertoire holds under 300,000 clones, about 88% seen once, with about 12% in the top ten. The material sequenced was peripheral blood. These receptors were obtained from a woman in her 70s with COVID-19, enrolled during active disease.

This CDR3 is CASSALSTEAFF. CDR3 DNA: TGTGCCAGCAGCGCCCTATCCACTGAAGCTTTCTTT. The chain links TRBV9 to TRBJ1-1; D ambiguous. Germline CDR1 and CDR2: SGDLS and YYNGEE. V lost 3 bases and J 4 bases, leaving 7 bases between the germline ends. The CDR3 loop spans 12 amino acids.

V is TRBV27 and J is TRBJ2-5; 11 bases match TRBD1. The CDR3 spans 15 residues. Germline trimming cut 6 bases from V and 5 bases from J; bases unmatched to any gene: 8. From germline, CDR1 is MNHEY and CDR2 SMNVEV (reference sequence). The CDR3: CASSTRTGGMETQYF. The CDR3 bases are TGTGCCAGCAGCACTCGGACAGGGGGCATGGAGACCCAGTACTTC.

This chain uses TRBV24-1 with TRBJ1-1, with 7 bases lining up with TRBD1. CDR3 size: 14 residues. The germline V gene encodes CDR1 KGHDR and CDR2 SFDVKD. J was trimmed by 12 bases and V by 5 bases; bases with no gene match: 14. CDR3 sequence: CATSGSGGPLVTFF. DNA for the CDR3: TGTGCCACCAGTGGTTCAGGGGGTCCCCTTGTCACTTTCTTT.

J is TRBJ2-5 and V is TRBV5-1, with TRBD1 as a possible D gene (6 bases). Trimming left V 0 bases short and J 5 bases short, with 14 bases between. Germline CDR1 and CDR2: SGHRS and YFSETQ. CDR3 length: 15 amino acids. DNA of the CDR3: TGCGCCAGCAGCTTGGCCGGACAGAATGGTGAGACCCAGTACTTC. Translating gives CASSLAGQNGETQYF.